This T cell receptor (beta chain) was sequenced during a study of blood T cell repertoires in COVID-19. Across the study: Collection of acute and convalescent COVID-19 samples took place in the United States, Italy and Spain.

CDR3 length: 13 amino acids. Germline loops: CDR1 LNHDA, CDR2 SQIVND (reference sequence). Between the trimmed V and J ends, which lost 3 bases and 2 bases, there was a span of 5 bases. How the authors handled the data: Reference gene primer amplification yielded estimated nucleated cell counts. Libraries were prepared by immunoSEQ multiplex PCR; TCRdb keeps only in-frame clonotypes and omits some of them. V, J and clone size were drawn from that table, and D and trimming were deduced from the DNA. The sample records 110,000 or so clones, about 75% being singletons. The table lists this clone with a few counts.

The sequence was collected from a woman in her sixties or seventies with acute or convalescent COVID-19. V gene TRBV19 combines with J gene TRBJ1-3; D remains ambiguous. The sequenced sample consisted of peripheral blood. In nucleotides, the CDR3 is TGTGCCAGTAGTATTCCCGCTGGAAACACCATATATTTT. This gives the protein CASSIPAGNTIYF.